The 13 T cell receptor beta chains below all came from one sample that was sequenced in a study of T cell changes during pregnancy in multiple sclerosis. The assay was immunoSEQ multiplex PCR, and TCRdb's table has in-frame clones only and misses some. The table records around 35,000 clones, around 92% of them present only once. Material: CD4+ T cells from peripheral blood mononuclear cells, obtained after pregnancy. Receptor source: a female donor with multiple sclerosis, enrolled in a pregnancy study.

This clone appeared once. V and J are TRBV10-3 and TRBJ2-7, with a weak D call TRBD2 (5 bases). The CDR3 extends over 15 amino acids. Trimming shortened V by 3 bases and J by 0 bases, and 12 bases separated the two germline ends. CDR1 and CDR2 (germline): ENHRY, SYGVKD. The CDR3, as DNA: TGTGCCATCAGTGAACCCTGGCGGGCCTCCTACGAGCAGTACTTC. It encodes CAISEPWRASYEQYF.

The chain joins TRBV12-5 to TRBJ2-2; D call uncertain. Germline V CDR1 and CDR2: LGHNT, FRNRAP. The CDR3 is made up of 14 amino acids. V was cut by 0 bases and J by 1 base, with 3 bases left in between. CDR3 bases: TGTGCTAGTGGTTTGGTACAGAACACCGGGGAGCTGTTTTTT. This codes for CASGLVQNTGELFF.

The V gene is TRBV7-3, the J gene TRBJ1-1; D not resolved. The length of the CDR3 is 13 residues. Trimming cost V 4 bases and J 0 bases, with 6 bases left between them. Per germline, CDR1 SGHTA and CDR2 FQGTGA. The CDR3 DNA reads as TGTGCCAGCAGCTCAACTATGAACACTGAAGCTTTCTTT. It translates to CASSSTMNTEAFF.

The chain joins TRBV4-1 to TRBJ1-2, with D possibly matching TRBD1 (6 bases). The germline gives CDR1 MGHRA, CDR2 YSYEKL. V lost 1 base, J lost 8 bases, and 17 bases lay in between. The CDR3 runs 15 residues. CDR3 bases: TGCGCCAGCAGCCAAGCCAGGACAGTTATAGGAGGCTACACCTTC. Amino acids: CASSQARTVIGGYTF.

The chain has TRBV2 and TRBJ1-1; possible D gene TRBD1, 5 bases. The CDR3 extends over 12 amino acids. The germline V gene has CDR1 SNHLY and CDR2 FYNNEI. V shed 4 bases and J shed 6 bases, with 9 bases lying between them. CDR3 DNA: TGTGCCAGCAGTGGGGGGGGGTCTGAAGCTTTCTTT. Protein product: CASSGGGSEAFF.

A single count supports this clone. The chain combines TRBV5-1 with TRBJ2-1; no clear D gene. The germline V gene has CDR1 SGHRS and CDR2 YFSETQ. The CDR3 runs to 16 residues. The V gene lost 0 bases and the J gene lost 6 bases, with 16 bases spanning the gap. For the CDR3, the DNA is TGCGCCAGCAGCTTGGCGGTCGGTGTCGGGTCCAATGAGCAGTTCTTC. Translating it yields CASSLAVGVGSNEQFF. The full variable domain, rest sourced from reference TRBV5-1 and TRBJ2-1, is KAGVTQTPRYLIKTRGQQVTLSCSPISGHRSVSWYQQTPGQGLQFLFEYFSETQRNKGNFPGRFSGRQFSNSRSEMNVSTLELGDSALYLCASSLAVGVGSNEQFFGPGTRLTVL.

The genes are TRBV28 and TRBJ1-4; a possible D gene is TRBD1 (5 bases). Germline loops: CDR1 MDHEN, CDR2 SYDVKM. The CDR3 is made up of 14 amino acids. Deletions cut 5 bases from V and 7 bases from J, with 14 bases between. The CDR3: CASSTGPRSEKLFF. CDR3 DNA: TGTGCCAGCAGTACAGGTCCCAGGAGTGAAAAACTGTTTTTT.

The rearrangement links TRBV9 to TRBJ2-7, with 13 nucleotides matching TRBD2. V lost 4 bases and J lost 3; bases outside the gene matches: 4. The CDR3 is 15 amino acids. The germline gives CDR1 SGDLS, CDR2 YYNGEE. CDR3 bases: TGTGCCAGCAGCCCTCGGACTAGCGGGAGCTACGAGCAGTACTTC. Its translation: CASSPRTSGSYEQYF.

The table lists this clone with a count of one. V and J are TRBV19 and TRBJ1-2, with D tentatively TRBD1 (5 bases). V was cut by 4 bases and J by 7 bases, with 16 bases left in between. This CDR3 is built from 14 residues. Germline CDR1 and CDR2: LNHDA and SQIVND (reference sequence). The CDR3 sequence is CASSSRRGGAGYTF. In nucleotides, the CDR3 is TGTGCCAGTAGTAGCCGTCGGGGAGGGGCTGGCTACACCTTC.

The V gene is TRBV28, the J gene TRBJ1-4; D gene ambiguous. The length of the CDR3 is 16 residues. Per germline, CDR1 MDHEN and CDR2 SYDVKM. Trimming left V 7 bases short and J 2 bases short, with 17 bases between. The CDR3 region is CASTTQGGITNEKLFF. CDR3 DNA: TGTGCCAGCACCACCCAAGGAGGGATTACTAATGAAAAACTGTTTTTT.

V usage is TRBV7-2 and J usage is TRBJ2-7; D possibly corresponds to TRBD2 (5 bases). The CDR3 spans 15 residues. Germline values: CDR1 SGHTA, CDR2 FQGNSA. V was cut by 5 bases and J by 3 bases, with 17 bases left in between. CDR3 in amino acids: CASSKPPPGSYEQYF. The CDR3, as DNA: TGTGCCAGCAGCAAACCTCCCCCTGGGAGCTACGAGCAGTACTTC. The full variable domain, with the rest looked up from reference TRBV7-2 and TRBJ2-7, is GAGVSQSPSNKVTEKGKDVELRCDPISGHTALYWYRQSLGQGLEFLIYFQGNSAPDKSGLPSDRFSAERTGGSVSTLTIQRTQQEDSAVYLCASSKPPPGSYEQYFGPGTRLTVT.

The rearrangement links TRBV25-1 to TRBJ2-2; unclear D gene. CDR3 length equals 12 residues. The V end lost 6 bases, the J end lost 2 bases, and 4 bases lay between the germline ends. The germline CDR1 and CDR2 sequences are MGHDK and SYGVNS. This chain's CDR3 is CASRQNTGELFF. CDR3 in DNA: TGTGCCAGCAGACAAAACACCGGGGAGCTGTTTTTT. Based on the CDR3 plus reference TRBV25-1 and TRBJ2-2, the full variable domain is EADIYQTPRYLVIGTGKKITLECSQTMGHDKMYWYQQDPGMELHLIHYSYGVNSTEKGDLSSESTVSRIRTEHFPLTLESARPSHTSQYLCASRQNTGELFFGEGSRLTVL.

V is TRBV5-1 and J is TRBJ2-1; 15 nucleotides align to TRBD2. From germline, CDR1 is SGHRS and CDR2 YFSETQ. The CDR3 is made up of 18 amino acids. V was clipped by 1 base and J by 7 bases; unmatched bases: 9. CDR3 nucleotide sequence: TGCGCCAGCAGCTTGTTAGGGGGGACTAGCGGGGGGAGGAATGAGCAGTTCTTC. It specifies CASSLLGGTSGGRNEQFF.